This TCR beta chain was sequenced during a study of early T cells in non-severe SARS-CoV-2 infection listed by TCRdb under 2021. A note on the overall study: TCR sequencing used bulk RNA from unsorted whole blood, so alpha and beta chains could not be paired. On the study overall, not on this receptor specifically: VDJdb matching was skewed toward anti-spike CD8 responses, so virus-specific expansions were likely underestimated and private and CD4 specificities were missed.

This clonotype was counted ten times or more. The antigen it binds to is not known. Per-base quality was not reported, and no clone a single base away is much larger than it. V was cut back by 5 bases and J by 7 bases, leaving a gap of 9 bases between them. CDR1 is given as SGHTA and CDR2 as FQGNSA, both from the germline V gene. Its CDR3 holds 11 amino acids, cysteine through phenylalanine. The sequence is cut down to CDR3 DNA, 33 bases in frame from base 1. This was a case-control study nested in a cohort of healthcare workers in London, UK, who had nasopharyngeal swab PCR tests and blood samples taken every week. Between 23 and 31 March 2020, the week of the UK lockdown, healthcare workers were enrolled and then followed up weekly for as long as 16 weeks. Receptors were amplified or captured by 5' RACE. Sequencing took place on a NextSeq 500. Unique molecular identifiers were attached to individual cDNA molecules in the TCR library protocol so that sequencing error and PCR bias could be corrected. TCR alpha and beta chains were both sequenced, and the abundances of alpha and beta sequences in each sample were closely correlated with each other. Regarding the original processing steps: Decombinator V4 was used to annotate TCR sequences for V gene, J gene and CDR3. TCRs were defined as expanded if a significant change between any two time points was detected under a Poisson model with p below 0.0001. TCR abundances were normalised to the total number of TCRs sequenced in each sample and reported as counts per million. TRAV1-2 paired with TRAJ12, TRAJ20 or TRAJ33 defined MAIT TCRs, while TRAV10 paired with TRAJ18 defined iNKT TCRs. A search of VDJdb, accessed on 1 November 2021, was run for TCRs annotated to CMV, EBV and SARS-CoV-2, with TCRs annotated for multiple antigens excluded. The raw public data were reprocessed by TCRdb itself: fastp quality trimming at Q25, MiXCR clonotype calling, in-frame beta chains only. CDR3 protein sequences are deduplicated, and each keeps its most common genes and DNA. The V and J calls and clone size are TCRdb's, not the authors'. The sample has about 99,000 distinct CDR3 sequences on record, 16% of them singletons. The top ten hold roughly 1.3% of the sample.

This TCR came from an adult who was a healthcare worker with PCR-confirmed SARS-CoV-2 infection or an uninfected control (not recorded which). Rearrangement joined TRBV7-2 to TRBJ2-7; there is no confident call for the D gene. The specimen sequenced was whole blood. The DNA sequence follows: TGTGCCAGCAGCCTTAGTTTTGAGCAGTACTTC. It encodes CASSLSFEQYF.